This T cell receptor (beta chain) is drawn from a study of regulatory T cells in long-lasting Graves disease. Regarding the study as a whole: Those with persistent Graves' had less TCR diversity than newly diagnosed patients. The study found TRBV28, TRBJ1-2 and TRBJ2-5 favored in persistent disease. New patients shared fewer public clonotypes (around 970) than persistent patients did (around 3,000).

Construction of TCR beta libraries relied on iRepertoire HTBI primers and on Arm-PCR targeting CDR3 regions. TCRdb used MiXCR to reprocess the multiplex PCR reads, holding one entry per CDR3 protein. The table includes under 450,000 distinct CDR3 sequences, 12% detected once. J gave up 1 base and V 5 bases, and 4 bases lay outside the gene matches. This CDR3 has 15 residues. The germline CDR1 and CDR2 sequences are MDHEN and SYDVKM. Noted time point: newly diagnosed GD, antithyroid drugs for less than 3 months. PBMC RNA was the source of the TCR library. An endocrinology department located in Xi'an, China, was where the patients came from. This clonotype was observed many times. What it binds is unknown. This sample was shared with a second study, whose subject was T cells in Graves' hyperthyroidism and ophthalmopathy.

The material sequenced was peripheral blood mononuclear cells (PBMCs), taken at new diagnosis, from a patient treated with antithyroid drugs. The gene calls are TRBV28 and TRBJ2-3, with TRBD2 matching 9 bases. This receptor was obtained from a woman between 18 and 29 years old with Graves disease. The CDR3 DNA reads TGTGCCAGCAGTCCTCGACTAGCGGGCACAGATACGCAGTATTTT. This codes for CASSPRLAGTDTQYF.